This TCR beta chain was recorded in a study of identical twins. General observations from the study: Invariant MAIT and iNKT cells could partly confound zero-insertion analyses.

TCRdb re-derived calls from the 5' RACE reads in MiXCR, one entry per CDR3 protein. Of hundreds of thousands of distinct CDR3 sequences in the sample, over 15% were seen once. Everyone who gave samples was a healthy Caucasian. Only a few counts were recorded for this clonotype. No antigen is known for it. Germline CDR1 reads SQVTM; CDR2 reads ANQGSEA. The V and J ends lost 7 bases and 1 base, in that order; junction bases with no gene match: 9. The CDR3 contains 15 residues. Another study also made use of these data, one on T cells expressing NK-cell markers. That source adds: HCMV seropositivity characterized most of the eight sequenced donors, and seronegativity one. HCMV specificity of the expanded NKG2C+ T cell clones was not established.

This receptor was taken from a woman aged 18-29 years in good health. The chain recombines TRBV29-1 with TRBJ1-1; 10 bases fit TRBD1. Sequencing was carried out using PBMCs. The CDR3 reads CSGTGTGEWNTEAFF. CDR3 sequence (DNA): TGCAGCGGAACCGGGACAGGGGAGTGGAACACTGAAGCTTTCTTT.